Following are 16 T cell receptor beta chains from one sample sequenced in a study of T cell repertoires in cytomegalovirus infection. Antigens for these TCRs are unknown. TCRdb used MiXCR to reprocess the reads, holding one entry per CDR3 protein. The sample has approximately 910,000 distinct CDR3 sequences; approximately 31% are singletons. The source material was cultured CD8+ T cells from PBMCs, sampled from culture after CMV antigen stimulation. The receptor source for this set is a human donor in good health (CMV status not recorded). Some clones in this sample may be carry-over from other donors' samples.

This clonotype was detected only a few times. This chain joins TRBV6-1 and TRBJ1-1; TRBD1 agrees at 9 bases. V trimming: 2 bases; J trimming: 4 bases; junction bases outside the gene matches: 5. This CDR3 comprises 15 residues. Germline-derived CDR1 and CDR2 are MNHNS and SASEGT. The CDR3 coding sequence is TGTGCCAGCAGTGAACTAATGGACAGGGGCACTGAAGCTTTCTTT. Protein: CASSELMDRGTEAFF.

Concerning this clonotype: One junction end does not reproduce the germline sequence, and a read error may be involved. This chain joins TRBV7-7 and TRBJ2-3, with TRBD1 as a possible D gene (6 bases). From germline, CDR1 is SSHAT and CDR2 FNYEAQ (reference sequence). The CDR3 runs to 16 residues. CDR3 sequence: CASSLRHTGTGDTQYF. CDR3 DNA sequence: TGTGCTAGCAGCTTACGCCATACAGGGACCGGGGATACGCAGTATTTT.

The chain carries TRBV12-3 or TRBV12-4 and TRBJ2-1, with a weak D call TRBD2 (6 bases). The CDR3 loop spans 13 amino acids. Trimming stripped 10 bases from V and 0 bases from J, with 10 bases between. CDR3 region: CATGTSSYNEQFF. The DNA of the CDR3 is TGTGCCACCGGGACTTCCTCCTACAATGAGCAGTTCTTC.

This clonotype came up a few times. V is TRBV7-9 and J is TRBJ2-2; D call uncertain. Germline CDR1 SEHNR, CDR2 FQNEAQ (reference sequence). With 3 bases removed from V and 6 bases from J, the gap between germline ends came to 5 bases. The CDR3 is made up of 12 amino acids. The CDR3 bases are TGTGCCAGCAGCTTCCTCCCCGGGGAGCTGTTTTTT. This sequence encodes CASSFLPGELFF.

The rearrangement joins TRBV9 to TRBJ2-1; D is unresolved. The CDR3 covers 15 residues. Germline values: CDR1 SGDLS, CDR2 YYNGEE. Between the trimmed V and J ends, which lost 1 base and 6 bases, there was a span of 14 bases. Here the CDR3 reads CASSVFPQVGNEQFF. The DNA of the CDR3 is TGTGCCAGCAGCGTATTCCCCCAGGTAGGCAATGAGCAGTTCTTC.

This clonotype was detected ten times or more. The CDR3 bases are TGTGCCAGCAGTCCACGGGACCCCATGAATACGCAGTATTTT. Its translation: CASSPRDPMNTQYF. The V and J genes are TRBV28 and TRBJ2-3, with D perhaps given as TRBD1 or TRBD2 (5 bases each). Germline assignment: CDR1 MDHEN and CDR2 SYDVKM. Trimming took off 5 bases at V and 7 bases at J, with 16 bases between the two ends. CDR3 size: 14 residues.

This clonotype was seen many times. The CDR3 spells CASSPGTKQFF. The CDR3 region has the DNA TGTGCCAGCAGCCCAGGGACCAAGCAGTTCTTC. J is TRBJ2-1 and V is TRBV7-6; either TRBD1 or TRBD2 may supply D (5 bases each). The CDR3 runs 11 residues. Trimming left V 5 bases short and J 11 bases short, with 10 bases between. Germline CDR1 and CDR2: SGHVS and FNYEAQ.

This clonotype has at least ten counts. The V call is TRBV7-2, the J call TRBJ2-7; a possible D gene is TRBD1 (5 bases). Trimming left V 4 bases short and J 2 bases short, with 15 bases between. The CDR3 is 15 amino acids. The germline V gene has CDR1 SGHTA and CDR2 FQGNSA. The CDR3: CASSSRVESPYEQYV. DNA of the CDR3: TGTGCCAGCAGCTCCAGGGTCGAGTCCCCCTACGAGCAGTACGTC.

This clonotype was seen more than once but under ten times. The chain couples TRBV27 to TRBJ2-1; 8 nucleotides agree with TRBD1. CDR1 and CDR2 (germline): MNHEY, SMNVEV (reference sequence). Unmatched junction bases numbered 6, after V lost 8 bases and J lost 9 bases. This CDR3 is 12 amino acids long. This CDR3 is CASWTGTGEQFF. Here the CDR3 DNA reads TGTGCCAGCTGGACAGGGACGGGTGAGCAGTTCTTC.

Only one count was recorded for this clonotype. This chain joins TRBV28 and TRBJ2-7; 14 bases align to TRBD2. Germline CDR1 reads MDHEN; CDR2 reads SYDVKM. The CDR3 consists of 17 residues. V shed 5 bases, J shed 0 bases, and the junction held 6 bases outside the gene matches. CDR3 nucleotides: TGTGCCAGCAGTAAGGGACTAGCGGGGGAGACCTCCTACGAGCAGTACTTC. It yields the protein CASSKGLAGETSYEQYF.

J is TRBJ2-3 and V is TRBV10-3; D unresolved. Trimming left V 6 bases short and J 10 bases short, with 11 bases between. Germline assignment: CDR1 ENHRY and CDR2 SYGVKD. The CDR3 runs 11 residues. This CDR3 is CAIRKTGSQYF. CDR3 DNA: TGTGCCATCAGGAAGACTGGTTCGCAGTATTTT.

This clonotype was seen repeatedly, ten times or more. The chain is built from TRBV28 and TRBJ1-6; 7 nucleotides match TRBD1. J lost 10 bases, V lost 6 bases, and 15 bases had no gene match. Germline CDR1 reads MDHEN; CDR2 reads SYDVKM. The CDR3 has 16 amino acids. The CDR3 loop is CASRSAGQVRSSPLHF. CDR3 bases: TGTGCCAGCAGGTCGGCCGGACAGGTTAGGTCCTCACCCCTCCACTTT.

CDR3 amino acids: CSARNIYQGWTEAFF. CDR3 nucleotides: TGCAGTGCTAGAAACATTTACCAGGGGTGGACTGAAGCTTTCTTT. The genes are TRBV20-1 and TRBJ1-1, with D possibly TRBD1 on 6 matching bases. CDR3 length: 15 residues. Trimming pared 2 bases from V and 5 bases from J, leaving 18 bases between. In germline, CDR1 is DFQATT, CDR2 SNEGSKA (reference sequence).

In this sample, this clonotype turned up a few times. The gene calls are TRBV29-1 and TRBJ1-2, with 8 positions matching TRBD1. The V segment lost 7 bases and the J segment 6 bases; nucleotides outside the gene matches: 13. Germline CDR1 SQVTM, CDR2 ANQGSEA. The CDR3 extends over 14 amino acids. CDR3: CSAGTGAGGDGYTF. The CDR3 DNA reads as TGCAGCGCCGGGACAGGCGCCGGAGGGGATGGCTACACCTTC.

To note about this clonotype: A much larger clone differs from this one at a single base, so this may be a read error. This chain joins TRBV19 and TRBJ1-2; weak D call: TRBD1 (6 bases). Trimming removed 0 bases from V and 4 bases from J, with 12 bases in between. Germline V CDR1 and CDR2: LNHDA, SQIVND (reference sequence). The CDR3 extends over 15 amino acids. CDR3: CASSIDDRPTYGYTF. In DNA, the CDR3 is TGTGCCAGTAGTATAGACGACAGGCCGACCTATGGCTACACCTTC.

This rearrangement joins TRBV5-1 to TRBJ2-7, with D perhaps TRBD2 (5 bases). The germline V gene encodes CDR1 SGHRS and CDR2 YFSETQ. The CDR3 contains 17 residues. The V end was cut by 2 bases, the J end by 2 bases, with 20 bases between. DNA for the CDR3: TGCGCCAGCAGCTTCGAGGTGCAGCCGGGATATCCCTACGAGCAGTACGTC. Amino acid sequence: CASSFEVQPGYPYEQYV.